These 20 T cell receptor beta chains came from one sample sequenced in a study of regulatory T cells in long-lasting Graves disease. Regarding time point: persistent/refractory GD, antithyroid drugs over 5 years with positive TRAb. The authors made the TCR library using RNA they extracted from PBMCs. Investigators prepared the TCR beta libraries by applying iRepertoire HTBI primers and Arm-PCR of CDR3 regions. In TCRdb, the multiplex PCR reads were re-called with MiXCR into one record per CDR3 protein. The top ten hold approximately 15% of the sample, which has more than 350,000 distinct CDR3 sequences, approximately 22% seen once. The specimen comprised peripheral blood mononuclear cells (PBMCs), sampled when the disease was refractory, from a patient treated with antithyroid drugs. These TCRs come from a female donor with Graves disease.

This clonotype was counted only a few times. The V gene is TRBV7-2, the J gene TRBJ2-7; D is unclear. Per the germline V gene, CDR1 is SGHTA and CDR2 is FQGNSA. The CDR3 covers 15 residues. V shed 1 base and J shed 1 base, with 11 bases lying between them. The CDR3 DNA reads TGTGCCAGCAGCTTAGAGGTGGGTGGGTCCTACGAGCAGTACTTC. Protein product: CASSLEVGGSYEQYF.

This clonotype was detected ten times or more. The V gene is TRBV28, the J gene TRBJ2-5; D might be TRBD2 (6 bases). The V gene's germline CDR1 is MDHEN and CDR2 SYDVKM. V was trimmed by 6 bases and J by 0 bases, leaving 20 bases between them. This CDR3 region has 17 residues. The CDR3 is CASRPLAGGSYQETQYF. For the CDR3, the DNA is TGTGCCAGCAGACCCCTTGCCGGGGGATCGTACCAAGAGACCCAGTACTTC.

This clonotype was recorded a few times. This CDR3 reads CATKGAGGNTIYF. The DNA for the CDR3 is TGTGCAACTAAAGGAGCGGGGGGAAACACCATATATTTT. V is TRBV30 and J is TRBJ1-3, with unresolved D. Per germline, CDR1 GTSNPN and CDR2 SVGIG (reference sequence). The CDR3 spans 13 residues.

This clonotype has ten or more counts. This chain links TRBV28 with TRBJ1-2; D is unclear. The CDR3 is 15 amino acids. Germline V gives CDR1 MDHEN, CDR2 SYDVKM. Deletions cut 8 bases from V and 2 bases from J, with 18 bases between. The CDR3 region has the DNA TGTGCCAGCGCCACTTCCCGGGCCGAAAACTATGGCTACACCTTC. This sequence encodes CASATSRAENYGYTF.

V is TRBV7-2 and J is TRBJ2-7; 7 bases line up with TRBD2. The CDR3 spans 14 residues. Germline assignment: CDR1 SGHTA and CDR2 FQGNSA. V lost 6 bases to trimming and J lost 3 bases; unmatched junction nucleotides: 8. The CDR3 region has the DNA TGTGCCAGCAGATTCACGGGGGGTAGCTACGAGCAGTACTTC. Translated, it gives CASRFTGGSYEQYF.

The V and J genes are TRBV5-4 and TRBJ2-4; a weak D match, TRBD2 (6 bases). CDR1 SGHNT and CDR2 YYREEE come from the germline V gene (reference sequence). There are 14 residues in the CDR3. V lost 4 bases and J 4 bases, leaving 12 bases between the germline ends. The CDR3 is CASSRLEAKNIQYF. CDR3 coding DNA: TGTGCCAGCAGCCGACTAGAGGCTAAAAACATTCAGTACTTC. Complete variable domain (other parts from reference TRBV5-4 and TRBJ2-4): ETGVTQSPTHLIKTRGQQVTLRCSSQSGHNTVSWYQQALGQGPQFIFQYYREEENGRGNFPPRFSGLQFPNYSSELNVNALELDDSALYLCASSRLEAKNIQYFGAGTRLSVL.

The rearrangement links TRBV20-1 to TRBJ2-1, with D perhaps TRBD2 (6 bases). Trimming pared 0 bases from V and 0 bases from J, leaving 9 bases between. Looked up from germline, CDR1 is DFQATT and CDR2 is SNEGSKA (reference sequence). The length of the CDR3 is 15 residues. CDR3 sequence reads: CSARDRAGSYNEQFF. The CDR3 DNA reads TGCAGTGCTAGAGATAGAGCGGGCTCCTACAATGAGCAGTTCTTC.

The chain links TRBV7-2 to TRBJ2-4; 8 bases match TRBD2. CDR1 is SGHTA, CDR2 FQGNSA, per germline. The CDR3 extends over 14 amino acids. V shed 5 bases, J shed 6 bases, and the junction held 6 bases outside the gene matches. The CDR3 sequence: CASSPESGRNIQYF. The DNA for the CDR3 is TGTGCCAGCAGCCCGGAGAGCGGGAGAAACATTCAGTACTTC.

This clonotype has at least ten counts. This chain connects TRBV2 to TRBJ1-1; D perhaps matches TRBD1 (5 bases). V lost 4 bases to trimming and J lost 6 bases, with 12 bases between them. The CDR3 consists of 13 residues. From germline, CDR1 is SNHLY and CDR2 FYNNEI. CDR3 nucleotides: TGTGCCAGCAGTGTCGGGGGAAGGGCTGAAGCTTTCTTT. Amino acids: CASSVGGRAEAFF.

This clonotype was seen a few times. The chain combines TRBV15 with TRBJ1-1, with D perhaps matching TRBD1 (6 bases). The V and J ends lost 3 bases and 5 bases respectively, with 10 bases between them. The CDR3 loop spans 13 amino acids. The V gene's germline CDR1 is LNHNV and CDR2 YYDKDF (reference sequence). The CDR3: CATSSRGRTEAFF. In nucleotides, the CDR3 is TGTGCCACCAGCAGCAGGGGTAGGACTGAAGCTTTCTTT. Full variable domain (missing parts from reference TRBV15 and TRBJ1-1): DAMVIQNPRYQVTQFGKPVTLSCSQTLNHNVMYWYQQKSSQAPKLLFHYYDKDFNNEADTPDNFQSRRPNTSFCFLDIRSPGLGDTAMYLCATSSRGRTEAFFGQGTRLTVV.

This clonotype occurred many times. This CDR3 reads CASSLVGSNQPQHF. CDR3 DNA: TGTGCCAGCAGCTTGGTTGGGTCCAATCAGCCCCAGCATTTT. The genes are TRBV5-5 and TRBJ1-5; D remains ambiguous. CDR1 and CDR2 from the germline V gene are SGHKS and YYEKEE (reference sequence). V was shortened by 0 bases and J by 3 bases, with 7 bases between the two germline ends. This CDR3 has 14 amino acids.

This clonotype has more than one count but fewer than ten. Mismatch with germline at one junction end may stem from a read error. The gene calls are TRBV2 and TRBJ2-6; 7 nucleotides align to TRBD1. The CDR3 extends over 15 amino acids. The V gene's germline CDR1 is SNHLY and CDR2 FYNNEI. For the CDR3, the DNA is TGTGCCACCCGGGACAGCCGCTCTGGGGCCAACGCCCTGACTTTC. This codes for CATRDSRSGANALTF.

This clonotype was observed at least ten times. The V and J genes are TRBV9 and TRBJ1-2; D is unclear. The germline V and J ends were trimmed by 0 bases and 7 bases, with 16 bases remaining between them. Germline V gene lookup returns CDR1 SGDLS and CDR2 YYNGEE. The length of the CDR3 is 15 residues. This chain's CDR3 is CASSVDTVELRGYTF. The CDR3 DNA reads as TGTGCCAGCAGCGTAGACACAGTTGAGCTGCGTGGCTACACCTTC.

Remarks on this clonotype: This may be a read error: a much more frequent sequence differs by one nucleotide. The chain recombines TRBV7-2 with TRBJ2-2; 7 bases fit TRBD2. Germline-derived CDR1 and CDR2 are SGHTA and FQGNSA. The V and J ends lost 5 bases and 4 bases, in that order; junction bases with no gene match: 10. The CDR3 sequence is 16 residues long. CDR3 amino acids: CASSANSGLSTGELFF. DNA for the CDR3: TGTGCCAGCAGCGCAAATTCGGGACTAAGCACCGGGGAGCTGTTTTTT.

V gene TRBV25-1 combines with J gene TRBJ2-2; 9 bases are shared with TRBD1. J gave up 1 base and V 0 bases, and 6 bases lay outside the gene matches. CDR3 length: 18 amino acids. Germline V gene data show CDR1 as MGHDK and CDR2 as SYGVNS. The CDR3 reads CASSEYFGGQGNTGELFF. CDR3 in DNA: TGTGCCAGCAGTGAATATTTTGGGGGACAGGGGAACACCGGGGAGCTGTTTTTT.

The J gene is TRBJ2-1, the V gene TRBV10-3; TRBD2 matches 11 bases. The CDR3 spans 16 residues. CDR1 is ENHRY, CDR2 SYGVKD, per germline. After removal of 3 bases from V and 2 bases from J, the junction contained 3 bases not matched to a gene. The CDR3 DNA sequence: TGTGCCATCAGTGATTTAGCGGGAGGGACCTACAATGAGCAGTTCTTC. Protein: CAISDLAGGTYNEQFF.

The sample holds a few counts of this clonotype. The chain employs TRBV7-2 and TRBJ2-7, with 7 bases lining up with TRBD1. The CDR3 is 14 residues long. J was trimmed by 4 bases and V by 5 bases; bases with no gene match: 8. Germline V lookup: CDR1 SGHTA, CDR2 FQGNSA. The CDR3 DNA reads as TGTGCCAGCAGCGCATACAGGGGAACTTACGAGCAGTACTTC. It translates to CASSAYRGTYEQYF. The full variable domain, completed using reference TRBV7-2 and TRBJ2-7, is GAGVSQSPSNKVTEKGKDVELRCDPISGHTALYWYRQSLGQGLEFLIYFQGNSAPDKSGLPSDRFSAERTGGSVSTLTIQRTQQEDSAVYLCASSAYRGTYEQYFGPGTRLTVT.

This chain's CDR3 is CASSQDLGLNYEQYF. The CDR3 bases are TGTGCCAGCAGCCAAGATTTGGGACTTAACTACGAGCAGTACTTC. This chain links TRBV3-1 with TRBJ2-7; possibly TRBD2 for D (6 bases). Germline assignment: CDR1 LGHDT and CDR2 YNNKEL (reference sequence). The CDR3 loop spans 15 amino acids. Trimming left V 0 bases short and J 3 bases short, with 12 bases between.

In its sample, this clonotype was seen a few times. The rearrangement links TRBV5-1 to TRBJ1-4, with D perhaps TRBD1 (5 bases). V gave up 7 bases and J gave up 2 bases, with 18 bases separating them. This CDR3 is 16 amino acids long. In germline, CDR1 is SGHRS, CDR2 YFSETQ. CDR3 nucleotides: TGCGCCAGCTTGCCCATTAAGACAGTGACTAATGAAAAACTGTTTTTT. Translated: CASLPIKTVTNEKLFF.

This clonotype was counted many times. The CDR3 is CASSFPSVREVGETQYF. CDR3 bases: TGTGCCAGCAGTTTCCCGTCGGTCCGGGAGGTGGGGGAGACCCAGTACTTC. The rearrangement links TRBV28 to TRBJ2-5, with 7 bases aligning to TRBD2. V was pared by 3 bases and J by 5 bases, with 15 bases of the junction left unmatched. The CDR3 loop spans 17 amino acids. Germline V gene data show CDR1 as MDHEN and CDR2 as SYDVKM.